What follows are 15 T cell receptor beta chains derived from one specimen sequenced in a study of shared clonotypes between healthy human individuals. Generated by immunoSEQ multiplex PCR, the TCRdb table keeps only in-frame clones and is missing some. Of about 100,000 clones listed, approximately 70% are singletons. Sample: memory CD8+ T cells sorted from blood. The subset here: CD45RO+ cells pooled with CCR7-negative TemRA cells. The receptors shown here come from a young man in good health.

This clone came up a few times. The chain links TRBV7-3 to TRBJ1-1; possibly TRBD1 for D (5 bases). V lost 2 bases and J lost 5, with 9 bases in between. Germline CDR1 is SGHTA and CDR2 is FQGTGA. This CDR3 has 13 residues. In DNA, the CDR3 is TGTGCCAGCAGCTTACAGGGACGGACTGAAGCTTTCTTT. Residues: CASSLQGRTEAFF. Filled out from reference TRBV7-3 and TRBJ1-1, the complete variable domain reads GAGVSQTPSNKVTEKGKYVELRCDPISGHTALYWYRQSLGQGPEFLIYFQGTGAADDSGLPNDRFFAVRPEGSVSTLKIQRTERGDSAVYLCASSLQGRTEAFFGQGTRLTVV.

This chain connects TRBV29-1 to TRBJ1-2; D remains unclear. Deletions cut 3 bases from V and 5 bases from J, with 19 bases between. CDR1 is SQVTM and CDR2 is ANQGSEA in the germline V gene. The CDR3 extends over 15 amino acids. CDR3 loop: CSVEVRTVEVYGYTF. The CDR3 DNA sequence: TGCAGCGTTGAGGTCCGGACTGTGGAGGTTTATGGCTACACCTTC. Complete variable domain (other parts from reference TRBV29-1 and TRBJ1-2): SAVISQKPSRDICQRGTSLTIQCQVDSQVTMMFWYRQQPGQSLTLIATANQGSEATYESGFVIDKFPISRPNLTFSTLTVSNMSPEDSSIYLCSVEVRTVEVYGYTFGSGTRLTVV.

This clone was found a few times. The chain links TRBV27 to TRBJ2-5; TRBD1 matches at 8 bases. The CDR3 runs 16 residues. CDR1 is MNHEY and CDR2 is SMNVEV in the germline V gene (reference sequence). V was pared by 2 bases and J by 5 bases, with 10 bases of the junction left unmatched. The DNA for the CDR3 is TGTGCCAGCAGTTTAGAACCCCAGGGGGCCGGGGAGACCCAGTACTTC. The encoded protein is CASSLEPQGAGETQYF.

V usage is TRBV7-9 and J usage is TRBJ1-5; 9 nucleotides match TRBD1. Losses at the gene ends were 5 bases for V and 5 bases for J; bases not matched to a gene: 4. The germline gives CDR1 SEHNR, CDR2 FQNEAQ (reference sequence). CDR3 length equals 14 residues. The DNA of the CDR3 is TGTGCCAGCAGCCGGACAGGGGAGGATCAGCCCCAGCATTTT. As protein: CASSRTGEDQPQHF.

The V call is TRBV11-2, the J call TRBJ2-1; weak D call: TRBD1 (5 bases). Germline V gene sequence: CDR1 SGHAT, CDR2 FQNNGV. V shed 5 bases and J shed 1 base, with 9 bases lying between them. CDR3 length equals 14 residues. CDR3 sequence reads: CASSLRGSYNEQFF. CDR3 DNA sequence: TGTGCCAGCAGCCTAAGGGGTTCCTACAATGAGCAGTTCTTC.

For the CDR3, the DNA is TGTGCCAGCAGCCAAGAAAGGGTCACCGGGGAGCTGTTTTTT. The encoded protein is CASSQERVTGELFF. V gene TRBV14 combines with J gene TRBJ2-2; D not resolved. V gave up 0 bases and J gave up 4 bases, with 6 bases separating them. The CDR3 sequence is 14 residues long. Germline lookup yields CDR1 SGHDN and CDR2 FVKESK.

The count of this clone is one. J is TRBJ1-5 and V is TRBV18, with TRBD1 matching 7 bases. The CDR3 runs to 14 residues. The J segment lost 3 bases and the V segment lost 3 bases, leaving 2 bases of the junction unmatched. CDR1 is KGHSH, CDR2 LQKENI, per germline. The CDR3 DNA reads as TGTGCCAGCTCACCGGGACAGCACAATCAGCCCCAGCATTTT. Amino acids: CASSPGQHNQPQHF.

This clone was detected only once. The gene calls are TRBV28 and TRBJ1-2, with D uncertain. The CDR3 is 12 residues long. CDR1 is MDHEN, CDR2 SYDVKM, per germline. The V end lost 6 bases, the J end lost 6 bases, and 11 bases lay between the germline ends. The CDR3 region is CASSRAVDGYTF. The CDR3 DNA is TGTGCCAGCAGCCGGGCAGTAGATGGCTACACCTTC.

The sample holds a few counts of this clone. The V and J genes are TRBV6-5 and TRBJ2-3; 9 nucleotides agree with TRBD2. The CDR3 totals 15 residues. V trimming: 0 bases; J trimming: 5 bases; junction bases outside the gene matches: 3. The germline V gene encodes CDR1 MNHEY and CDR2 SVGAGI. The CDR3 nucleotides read TGTGCCAGCAGTTACTCGGTAGCGGGGGAAGATACGCAGTATTTT. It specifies CASSYSVAGEDTQYF.

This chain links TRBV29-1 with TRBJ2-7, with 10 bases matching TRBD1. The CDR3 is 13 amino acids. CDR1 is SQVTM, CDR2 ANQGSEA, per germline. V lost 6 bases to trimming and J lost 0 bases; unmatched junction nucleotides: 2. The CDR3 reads CSVRTGGSYEQYF. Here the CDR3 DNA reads TGCAGCGTCCGGACAGGGGGCTCCTACGAGCAGTACTTC.

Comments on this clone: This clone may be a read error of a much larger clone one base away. The CDR3 reads CASSSSSGRAEETQYF. DNA of the CDR3: TGTGCCAGCTCATCCAGTAGCGGGAGGGCCGAAGAGACCCAGTACTTC. The V and J genes are TRBV18 and TRBJ2-5; 11 nucleotides line up with TRBD2. The CDR3 is 16 amino acids. The junction had 8 bases not matched to a gene; V was cut back by 5 bases and J by 3 bases. CDR1 is KGHSH and CDR2 is LQKENI in the germline V gene.

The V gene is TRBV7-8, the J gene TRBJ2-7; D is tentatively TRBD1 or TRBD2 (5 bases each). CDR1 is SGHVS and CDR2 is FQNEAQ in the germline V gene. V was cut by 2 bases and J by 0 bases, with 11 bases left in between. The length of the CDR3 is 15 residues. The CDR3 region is CASSLLSGSSYEQYF. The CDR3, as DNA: TGTGCCAGCAGCTTACTATCAGGGAGCTCCTACGAGCAGTACTTC.

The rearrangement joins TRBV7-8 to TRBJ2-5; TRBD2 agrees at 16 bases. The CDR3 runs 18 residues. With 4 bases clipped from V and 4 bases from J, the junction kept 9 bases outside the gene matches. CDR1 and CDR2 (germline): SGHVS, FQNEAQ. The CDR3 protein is CASSSSGTSGRELETQYF. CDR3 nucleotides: TGTGCCAGCAGCTCATCCGGGACTAGCGGGAGGGAGCTAGAGACCCAGTACTTC. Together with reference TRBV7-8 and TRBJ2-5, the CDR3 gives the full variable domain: GAGVSQSPRYKVAKRGQDVALRCDPISGHVSLFWYQQALGQGPEFLTYFQNEAQLDKSGLPSDRFFAERPEGSVSTLKIQRTQQEDSAVYLCASSSSGTSGRELETQYFGPGTRLLVL.

The CDR3 here is CASSDSLQGSEQFF. The CDR3 nucleotides read TGTGCCAGCAGTGACTCCCTCCAAGGCTCTGAGCAGTTCTTC. V gene TRBV6-4 combines with J gene TRBJ2-1; D uncertain. Germline CDR1 reads MRHNA; CDR2 reads SNTAGT. The CDR3 loop spans 14 amino acids. Trimming removed 0 bases from V and 9 bases from J, with 12 bases in between.

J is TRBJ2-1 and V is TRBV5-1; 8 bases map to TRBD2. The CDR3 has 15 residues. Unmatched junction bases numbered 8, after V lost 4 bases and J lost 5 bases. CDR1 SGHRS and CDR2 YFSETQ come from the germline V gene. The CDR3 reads CASSQSGSLDNEQFF. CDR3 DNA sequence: TGCGCCAGCAGCCAGAGCGGGAGCCTGGACAATGAGCAGTTCTTC.